This T cell receptor (beta chain) was retrieved from a study of cytomegalovirus exposure and HLA in healthy donors. Study findings and constraints: Researchers reported in a later analysis that a missense DCLRE1C variant was tied to TCR beta V- and J-gene trimming. TCR beta sequences numbering under 20,000 were associated with HLA alleles at 0.05 false discovery rate in a later analysis. In a later analysis, donors in an Asian-associated ancestry cluster reportedly had fewer N-insertions in productive TCRs than the cohort mean. CMV antigen specificity of a few CMV-associated chains was confirmed in vitro.

This CDR3 is 15 amino acids long. V lost 3 bases and J lost 5; bases outside the gene matches: 6. Germline V lookup: CDR1 MGHRA, CDR2 YSYEKL. There are many counts of this clone. Its target is not known. The PCR used 60 Vbeta and 13 Jbeta primers. Using immunoSEQ multiplex PCR, the repertoire was profiled, and TCRdb retains in-frame clones only, with some absent. The data show about 120,000 clones, with 80% to 90% seen just once and more than 1.5% held by the top ten. Sample: PBMCs. This clonotype was obtained from a man aged 40-55 years in good health and CMV-seronegative. The chain combines TRBV4-1 with TRBJ1-4; 7 bases align to TRBD1. CDR3 sequence: CASSHGTAMNEKLFF. The CDR3 DNA sequence: TGCGCCAGCAGCCACGGGACAGCTATGAATGAAAAACTGTTTTTT.